What follows are 22 T cell receptor beta chains derived from one specimen sequenced in a study of OX40 agonist ivuxolimab in advanced cancers. Data came from immunoSEQ multiplex PCR; TCRdb stores just in-frame clones and leaves some out. The sample lists tens of thousands of clones; approximately 90% were seen once. This material consisted of CD4+ or CD8+ T cells sorted from blood, taken in a trial of the OX40 agonist ivuxolimab. Every receptor here comes from an adult with an advanced solid tumor such as melanoma, head and neck, liver or kidney cancer.

This clone is medium-sized. J is TRBJ2-7 and V is TRBV6-5; D gene unclear. V lost 4 bases and J 3 bases, leaving 10 bases between the germline ends. The germline gives CDR1 MNHEY, CDR2 SVGAGI. CDR3 size: 13 residues. CDR3 DNA: TGTGCCAGCAGTTTCGCTTGGGACTACGAGCAGTACTTC. Translating it yields CASSFAWDYEQYF.

V gene TRBV27 combines with J gene TRBJ1-4, with 8 bases fitting TRBD1. Unmatched junction bases numbered 7, after V lost 3 bases and J lost 7 bases. Germline V lookup: CDR1 MNHEY, CDR2 SMNVEV (reference sequence). The CDR3 has 15 amino acids. CDR3 amino acids: CASSLIRGPGEKLFF. The CDR3, as DNA: TGTGCCAGCAGTTTGATCAGGGGGCCGGGTGAAAAACTGTTTTTT. The whole variable domain, filled in from reference TRBV27 and TRBJ1-4, reads EAQVTQNPRYLITVTGKKLTVTCSQNMNHEYMSWYRQDPGLGLRQIYYSMNVEVTDKGDVPEGYKVSRKEKRNFPLILESPSPNQTSLYFCASSLIRGPGEKLFFGSGTQLSVL.

The chain has TRBV7-2 and TRBJ2-3; D is undetermined. This CDR3 region has 13 residues. The germline V gene encodes CDR1 SGHTA and CDR2 FQGNSA. V shed 0 bases and J shed 6 bases, with 7 bases lying between them. The CDR3 region has the DNA TGTGCCAGCAGCTTAGCTATAACGGATACGCAGTATTTT. It yields the protein CASSLAITDTQYF. The entire variable domain, with the rest obtained from reference TRBV7-2 and TRBJ2-3, is as follows: GAGVSQSPSNKVTEKGKDVELRCDPISGHTALYWYRQSLGQGLEFLIYFQGNSAPDKSGLPSDRFSAERTGGSVSTLTIQRTQQEDSAVYLCASSLAITDTQYFGPGTRLTVL.

The rearrangement joins TRBV5-1 to TRBJ2-7; 11 positions agree with TRBD1. The CDR3 runs 13 residues. Losses at the gene ends were 7 bases for V and 7 bases for J; bases not matched to a gene: 7. Germline CDR1 and CDR2: SGHRS and YFSETQ. CDR3 residues: CASGDRGSGEQYF. CDR3 DNA sequence: TGCGCCAGCGGGGACAGGGGGAGTGGGGAGCAGTACTTC. Combining the CDR3 with reference TRBV5-1 and TRBJ2-7 gives the whole variable domain KAGVTQTPRYLIKTRGQQVTLSCSPISGHRSVSWYQQTPGQGLQFLFEYFSETQRNKGNFPGRFSGRQFSNSRSEMNVSTLELGDSALYLCASGDRGSGEQYFGPGTRLTVT.

The rearrangement links TRBV4-1 to TRBJ2-7; 9 bases are a match to TRBD1. J lost 6 bases, V lost 4 bases, and 10 bases had no gene match. The germline V gene has CDR1 MGHRA and CDR2 YSYEKL. The CDR3 has 15 residues. The CDR3 loop reads CASSRYAGQGPEQYF. As DNA, the CDR3 is TGCGCCAGCAGCCGCTACGCGGGACAGGGCCCCGAGCAGTACTTC.

The rearrangement joins TRBV13 to TRBJ1-5, with D perhaps matching TRBD1 (6 bases). This CDR3 has 17 residues. Per the germline V gene, CDR1 is PRHDT and CDR2 is FYEKMQ (reference sequence). Trimming cost V 5 bases and J 1 base, with 18 bases left between them. DNA of the CDR3: TGTGCCAGCAGCAGCGAAGGGGGGATGAGGAGCAATCAGCCCCAGCATTTT. Its translation is CASSSEGGMRSNQPQHF.

The chain carries TRBV28 and TRBJ2-1, with TRBD2 as a possible D gene (5 bases). Per germline, CDR1 MDHEN and CDR2 SYDVKM. The V and J ends lost 6 bases and 4 bases respectively, with 16 bases between them. The length of the CDR3 is 15 residues. Here the CDR3 reads CASSPDFLGYNEQFF. CDR3 in DNA: TGTGCCAGCAGCCCGGACTTCCTCGGATACAATGAGCAGTTCTTC. Filled out from reference TRBV28 and TRBJ2-1, the complete variable domain reads DVKVTQSSRYLVKRTGEKVFLECVQDMDHENMFWYRQDPGLGLRLIYFSYDVKMKEKGDIPEGYSVSREKKERFSLILESASTNQTSMYLCASSPDFLGYNEQFFGPGTRLTVL.

This clone was counted once. J is TRBJ1-1 and V is TRBV6-5, with TRBD1 matching over 8 bases. The germline gives CDR1 MNHEY, CDR2 SVGAGI. The CDR3 has 13 residues. V lost 5 bases and J lost 6; bases outside the gene matches: 5. The CDR3: CASSHTQGAEAFF. The CDR3 coding sequence is TGTGCCAGCAGTCACACACAGGGGGCTGAAGCTTTCTTT.

This clone was recorded only once. The CDR3 protein is CASTVLGGETQYF. The CDR3 DNA reads TGTGCCAGCACCGTATTAGGAGGAGAGACCCAGTACTTC. The chain combines TRBV2 with TRBJ2-5; TRBD2 is a possible D gene (5 bases). Between the trimmed V and J ends, which lost 7 bases and 4 bases, there was a span of 13 bases. This CDR3 has 13 residues. Germline lookup yields CDR1 SNHLY and CDR2 FYNNEI.

CDR3 coding DNA: TGTGCCAGCAGCGGTAGCGGGAGGGCAGCGGATACGCAGTATTTT. It yields the protein CASSGSGRAADTQYF. The chain is built from TRBV9 and TRBJ2-3; 11 positions match TRBD2. This CDR3 is 15 amino acids long. Germline assignment: CDR1 SGDLS and CDR2 YYNGEE. V was pared by 3 bases and J by 6 bases, with 6 bases of the junction left unmatched.

The CDR3 region is CASSEGAGTSGMKQYF. In DNA form, the CDR3 reads TGTGCCAGCAGCGAGGGGGCCGGGACTAGCGGGATGAAGCAGTACTTC. The genes are TRBV9 and TRBJ2-7; 13 positions agree with TRBD2. Germline V gene data show CDR1 as SGDLS and CDR2 as YYNGEE. The CDR3 covers 16 residues. The J segment lost 8 bases and the V segment lost 3 bases, leaving 11 bases of the junction unmatched.

The chain has TRBV28 and TRBJ1-5; maybe TRBD1 (6 bases). Germline V CDR1 and CDR2: MDHEN, SYDVKM. V lost 6 bases and J lost 0, with 18 bases in between. The CDR3 is made up of 17 amino acids. CDR3 nucleotide sequence: TGTGCCAGCAGATCTCCGGGACAAGTCTATAGCAATCAGCCCCAGCATTTT. Its protein is CASRSPGQVYSNQPQHF.

This clone was seen once. The chain links TRBV5-1 to TRBJ2-2, with D unclear. In germline, CDR1 is SGHRS, CDR2 YFSETQ. V gave up 0 bases and J gave up 1 base, with 10 bases separating them. The CDR3 loop spans 16 amino acids. The CDR3 sequence: CASSLGQRENTGELFF. The CDR3 nucleotides are TGCGCCAGCAGCTTGGGTCAGCGTGAGAACACCGGGGAGCTGTTTTTT.

The gene calls are TRBV5-1 and TRBJ2-1, with D possibly being TRBD2 (5 bases). Per germline, CDR1 SGHRS and CDR2 YFSETQ. V lost 7 bases and J lost 2, with 7 bases in between. This CDR3 is 12 amino acids long. CDR3 amino acids: CASGSTYNEQFF. The CDR3, as DNA: TGCGCCAGCGGGAGCACCTACAATGAGCAGTTCTTC.

The chain combines TRBV30 with TRBJ2-3, with TRBD2 matching 8 bases. Germline CDR1 GTSNPN, CDR2 SVGIG (reference sequence). Unmatched junction bases numbered 7, after V lost 2 bases and J lost 6 bases. The length of the CDR3 is 14 residues. The CDR3 loop is CAWSKREILDTQYF. CDR3 bases: TGTGCCTGGAGTAAGCGGGAGATTTTGGATACGCAGTATTTT. Filled out from reference TRBV30 and TRBJ2-3, the complete variable domain reads SQTIHQWPATLVQPVGSPLSLECTVEGTSNPNLYWYRQAAGRGLQLLFYSVGIGQISSEVPQNLSASRPQDRQFILSSKKLLLSDSGFYLCAWSKREILDTQYFGPGTRLTVL.

This rearrangement joins TRBV5-6 to TRBJ2-7, with TRBD1 matching over 8 bases. The CDR3 is made up of 19 amino acids. CDR1 is SGHDT, CDR2 YYEEEE, per germline. V lost 4 bases, J lost 6 bases, and 24 bases stayed unmatched. The CDR3 sequence is CASSRKDREGLAPQFEQYF. The CDR3 nucleotides read TGTGCCAGCAGCCGAAAGGACAGGGAAGGCCTAGCCCCTCAGTTCGAGCAGTACTTC.

This chain uses TRBV29-1 with TRBJ1-4, with 8 bases aligning to TRBD1. Looked up from germline, CDR1 is SQVTM and CDR2 is ANQGSEA. The CDR3 runs 11 residues. V dropped 4 bases and J dropped 14; count of bases not matched to a gene: 6. The CDR3 spells CSVAGGRDLFF. The CDR3 DNA follows: TGCAGCGTTGCAGGGGGCCGAGACCTGTTTTTT.

This chain joins TRBV6-4 and TRBJ2-1; TRBD2 agrees at 7 bases. The V gene's germline CDR1 is MRHNA and CDR2 SNTAGT. CDR3 length equals 16 residues. Losses at the gene ends were 5 bases for V and 3 bases for J; bases not matched to a gene: 10. CDR3 region: CASSPTAGALYNEQFF. In nucleotides, the CDR3 is TGTGCCAGCAGTCCGACGGCGGGAGCGCTCTACAATGAGCAGTTCTTC.

The chain uses TRBV7-9 and TRBJ2-7, with D perhaps assigned TRBD1 or TRBD2 (5 bases each). Deletions cut 8 bases from V and 0 bases from J, with 17 bases between. There are 15 residues in the CDR3. From germline, CDR1 is SEHNR and CDR2 FQNEAQ (reference sequence). This CDR3 is CASVPGDGSSYEQYF. The CDR3 bases are TGTGCCAGCGTGCCCGGGGACGGTAGCTCCTACGAGCAGTACTTC.

The chain joins TRBV28 to TRBJ2-5; a possible D gene is TRBD2 (6 bases). Trimming removed 3 bases from V and 5 bases from J, with 13 bases in between. This CDR3 comprises 14 residues. CDR1 is MDHEN, CDR2 SYDVKM, per germline. CDR3 bases: TGTGCCAGCAGTTTGGAGGGCGCGGGGGAGACCCAGTACTTC. Translating it yields CASSLEGAGETQYF.

The rearrangement uses TRBV6-5 and TRBJ2-1; tentative D call: TRBD2 (7 bases). Germline CDR1 and CDR2: MNHEY and SVGAGI. The CDR3 spans 14 residues. V lost 11 bases to trimming and J lost 2 bases, with 16 bases between them. The CDR3 nucleotides read TGTGCCTGCCGCAGGGAGGGGGCCTACAATGAGCAGTTCTTC. This sequence encodes CACRREGAYNEQFF.

The chain carries TRBV7-9 and TRBJ2-7; a weak D match, TRBD2 (6 bases). Germline V CDR1 and CDR2: SEHNR, FQNEAQ (reference sequence). The CDR3 covers 14 residues. Trimming took off 4 bases at V and 4 bases at J, with 14 bases between the two ends. The CDR3 loop is CASSSQRALYEQYF. In DNA form, the CDR3 reads TGTGCCAGCAGCTCCCAGCGGGCATTATACGAGCAGTACTTC.